This TCR beta chain derives from a study of T cell responses to AZD1222 COVID-19 vaccine. Concerning this clone: Its antigen remains unidentified.

Study-wide findings and caveats: Spike-specific TCRs gained breadth and depth after people received two AZD1222 doses. All repertoire sampling was performed exclusively after the peak T cell response. Reports indicate that nearly half of spike-specific TCRs are directed at unmutated variant regions. The sample set comprised mostly white British donors with more females, and clonal diversity was possibly underestimated.

Clones were sequenced by immunoSEQ multiplex PCR, and TCRdb holds only the in-frame ones, with some missing. The sample carries about 97,000 clones, 70% to 90% recorded once. Germline CDR1 reads SGHRS; CDR2 reads YFSETQ. V was trimmed by 4 bases and J by 3 bases, leaving 11 bases between them. The CDR3 has 13 amino acids. The chain couples TRBV5-1 to TRBJ2-7, with D perhaps TRBD2 (6 bases). The sequence derives from an adult in good health. The source was peripheral blood, collected on day 0 of AZD1222 vaccination. The CDR3 DNA reads as TGCGCCAGCAGCCCGGGACTCATCTACGAGCAGTACTTC. It yields the protein CASSPGLIYEQYF.